The sequence of this TCR beta chain was determined in a study of tumor-infiltrating lymphocytes in localized non-small cell lung cancer. Broader study findings: T-cell fraction did not differ between immunotypes IM1 and IM2.

Sequencing used immunoSEQ multiplex PCR; TCRdb keeps in-frame clones, though not all of them. The data hold about 11,000 clones, with 65% to 90% observed a single time. This clone was seen only a few times. Antigen specificity is unknown. CDR1 is MNHNY and CDR2 is SVGAGI in the germline V gene (reference sequence). V lost 5 bases to trimming and J lost 8 bases, with 7 bases between them. The CDR3 totals 11 residues. This clonotype originated in a human donor with non-small cell lung cancer. The genes are TRBV6-6 and TRBJ2-1; D is unresolved. Source material: uninvolved lung tissue not adjacent to the tumor. The CDR3 DNA sequence: TGTGCCAGCAGTCCCCGTGATGAGCAGTTCTTC. Its protein product is CASSPRDEQFF.